The entry that follows covers one T cell receptor beta chain sequence. This specimen comes from a study of T-cell reconstitution after alpha-beta-depleted transplantation in children. Preparation of the TCRbeta library used unique molecular identifiers. In TCRdb, the PCR reads were re-called with MiXCR into one record per CDR3 protein. This table holds 500,000 or so distinct CDR3 sequences, 32% found once. This CDR3 is 17 amino acids long. Germline CDR1 and CDR2: LGHNA and YNFKEQ. Trimming shortened V by 0 bases and J by 0 bases, and 13 bases separated the two germline ends. Sequencing was performed on PBMCs from the stem cell graft donor, taken from the stem cell graft. The chain joins TRBV4-2 to TRBJ2-3; D not resolved. The source of this sequence is a human donor who donated a stem cell graft to a child with aplastic anemia. CDR3 residues: CASSQEFLPHSTDTQYF. In DNA form, the CDR3 reads TGTGCCAGCAGCCAAGAGTTCCTACCCCATAGCACAGATACGCAGTATTTT.